The clone carrying this T cell receptor (beta chain) was recorded many times. Its antigen is undetermined. Arm-PCR of CDR3 regions and iRepertoire HTBI primers were the basis on which TCR beta libraries were built. TCRdb processed the multiplex PCR reads anew with MiXCR; each CDR3 protein has one entry. This table has around 230,000 distinct CDR3 sequences, around 18% appearing once. Time point in this sample: newly diagnosed GD, antithyroid drugs for less than 3 months. After RNA was extracted from PBMCs, the TCR library was made from it. The data belong to a study of regulatory T cells in long-lasting Graves disease. The study, taken as a whole, reports: Accuracy might have suffered from few samples. A greater number of public clonotypes (approximately 2,500) was shared by persistent patients than by new patients (around 1,000).

This receptor was identified in a female donor with Graves disease. The input for sequencing was peripheral blood mononuclear cells (PBMCs), taken at new diagnosis, from a patient treated with antithyroid drugs.

The DNA of the CDR3 is TGTGCCAGCAGGGGGCCGGGACACTCAGAAGGCTACACCTTC. Protein sequence: CASRGPGHSEGYTF. This chain links TRBV2 with TRBJ1-2; D may be TRBD1 (6 bases). Deletions cut 6 bases from V and 8 bases from J, with 19 bases between. This CDR3 has 14 amino acids. Germline V lookup: CDR1 SNHLY, CDR2 FYNNEI.